Listed below are T cell receptor beta chains from one sample, sequenced in a study of shared clonotypes between healthy human individuals. Method: immunoSEQ multiplex PCR; TCRdb's copy keeps in-frame clones and lacks some. Seen here are fewer than 3 million clones, about nine tenths observed once, and the top ten hold approximately 0.39%. Specimen: naive CD4+ T cells from PBMCs. These receptors were collected from a man between 18 and 35 years old in good health. Some clones in this sample may be carry-over from other donors' samples. CDR3s include the opening cysteine and the closing phenylalanine or tryptophan. Each record gives: clone size, V gene, J gene, D gene, CDR3 protein, CDR3 DNA. D genes are given only for firm matches. The size field is filled for only some rows; it gives once, few, many or a size class.

abundance: .; v_gene: TRBV7-2; j_gene: TRBJ2-7; d_gene: TRBD2; CDR3aa: CASSSVAGGAYEQYF; CDR3nt: TGTGCCAGCAGCTCAGTAGCGGGAGGCGCCTACGAGCAGTACTTC
abundance: .; v_gene: TRBV2; j_gene: TRBJ1-2; d_gene: .; CDR3aa: CASRRVNYGYTF; CDR3nt: TGTGCCAGCAGAAGAGTAAACTATGGCTACACCTTC
abundance: .; v_gene: TRBV16; j_gene: TRBJ1-2; d_gene: TRBD1; CDR3aa: CASSQQGAYGYTF; CDR3nt: TGTGCCAGCAGCCAGCAGGGGGCCTATGGCTACACCTTC
abundance: .; v_gene: TRBV5-6; j_gene: TRBJ2-3; d_gene: .; CDR3aa: CASSLTGLSTDTQYF; CDR3nt: TGTGCCAGCAGCTTGACAGGGCTAAGCACAGATACGCAGTATTTT
abundance: .; v_gene: TRBV28; j_gene: TRBJ1-6; d_gene: .; CDR3aa: CASSPPQFPLHF; CDR3nt: TGTGCCAGCAGTCCTCCCCAATTCCCCCTCCACTTT
abundance: .; v_gene: TRBV30; j_gene: TRBJ2-5; d_gene: TRBD2; CDR3aa: CAWSDLAGGETQYF; CDR3nt: TGTGCCTGGAGCGATCTAGCGGGAGGGGAGACCCAGTACTTC
abundance: .; v_gene: TRBV30; j_gene: TRBJ2-2; d_gene: .; CDR3aa: CAWGPGGSGELFF; CDR3nt: TGTGCCTGGGGACCAGGGGGGTCCGGGGAGCTGTTTTTT
abundance: once; v_gene: TRBV9; j_gene: TRBJ2-7; d_gene: .; CDR3aa: CASSSGWGEQYF; CDR3nt: TGTGCCAGCAGCTCAGGGTGGGGGGAGCAGTACTTC
abundance: .; v_gene: TRBV18; j_gene: TRBJ2-7; d_gene: .; CDR3aa: CASSTEGDEQYF; CDR3nt: TGTGCCAGCTCGACAGAAGGGGACGAGCAGTACTTC
abundance: once; v_gene: TRBV11-2; j_gene: TRBJ1-2; d_gene: .; CDR3aa: CASSSSGIYGYTF; CDR3nt: TGTGCCAGCAGCTCTTCGGGTATATATGGCTACACCTTC
abundance: .; v_gene: TRBV6-6; j_gene: TRBJ2-2; d_gene: .; CDR3aa: CASRSAGTGELFF; CDR3nt: TGTGCCAGCAGGTCGGCTGGCACCGGGGAGCTGTTTTTT
abundance: few; v_gene: TRBV29-1; j_gene: TRBJ1-1; d_gene: .; CDR3aa: CSVVTADTEAFF; CDR3nt: TGCAGCGTTGTTACAGCTGACACTGAAGCTTTCTTT
abundance: .; v_gene: TRBV28; j_gene: TRBJ2-2; d_gene: .; CDR3aa: CASSLSQLNTGELFF; CDR3nt: TGTGCCAGCAGTTTGAGTCAGCTGAACACCGGGGAGCTGTTTTTT
abundance: .; v_gene: TRBV2; j_gene: TRBJ2-2; d_gene: .; CDR3aa: CASSATVRTGELFF; CDR3nt: TGTGCCAGCAGTGCGACAGTTAGGACCGGGGAGCTGTTTTTT
abundance: .; v_gene: TRBV6-1; j_gene: TRBJ2-1; d_gene: .; CDR3aa: CASDGRGNEQFF; CDR3nt: TGTGCCAGCGACGGACGAGGGAATGAGCAGTTCTTC
abundance: .; v_gene: TRBV7-9; j_gene: TRBJ2-1; d_gene: TRBD2; CDR3aa: CASSLAGLAGGPDEQFF; CDR3nt: TGTGCCAGCAGCTTAGCGGGACTAGCGGGAGGGCCCGATGAGCAGTTCTTC
abundance: .; v_gene: TRBV29-1; j_gene: TRBJ2-5; d_gene: .; CDR3aa: CSARTGQETQYF; CDR3nt: TGCAGCGCCAGGACGGGACAAGAGACCCAGTACTTC
abundance: .; v_gene: TRBV5-6; j_gene: TRBJ1-6; d_gene: TRBD1; CDR3aa: CASSSDRASSPLHF; CDR3nt: TGTGCCAGCAGCTCGGACAGGGCAAGTTCACCCCTCCACTTT
abundance: .; v_gene: TRBV10-3; j_gene: TRBJ2-2; d_gene: .; CDR3aa: CAISESGANTGELFF; CDR3nt: TGTGCCATCAGTGAGTCAGGGGCGAACACCGGGGAGCTGTTTTTT
abundance: .; v_gene: TRBV2; j_gene: TRBJ2-3; d_gene: TRBD2; CDR3aa: CASSGTSGIADTQYF; CDR3nt: TGTGCCAGCAGTGGGACTAGCGGGATAGCAGATACGCAGTATTTT
abundance: .; v_gene: TRBV11-3; j_gene: TRBJ2-1; d_gene: TRBD1; CDR3aa: CASSVTGGYNEQFF; CDR3nt: TGTGCCAGCAGCGTGACAGGGGGCTACAATGAGCAGTTCTTC
abundance: few; v_gene: TRBV7-3; j_gene: TRBJ1-1; d_gene: .; CDR3aa: CASSPGPVAEAFF; CDR3nt: TGTGCCAGCAGCCCGGGCCCCGTGGCTGAAGCTTTCTTT
abundance: once; v_gene: TRBV5-5; j_gene: TRBJ1-1; d_gene: TRBD1; CDR3aa: CASRHRTGPLVNTEAFF; CDR3nt: TGTGCCAGCAGACACAGGACAGGGCCTTTGGTGAACACTGAAGCTTTCTTT
abundance: .; v_gene: TRBV18; j_gene: TRBJ2-7; d_gene: .; CDR3aa: CASSPNGAYEQYF; CDR3nt: TGTGCCAGCTCACCAAACGGAGCCTACGAGCAGTACTTC
abundance: .; v_gene: TRBV5-4; j_gene: TRBJ2-3; d_gene: .; CDR3aa: CASNRGRRDTDTQYF; CDR3nt: TGTGCCAGCAACCGGGGGAGGCGAGACACAGATACGCAGTATTTT
abundance: .; v_gene: TRBV11-2; j_gene: TRBJ2-5; d_gene: .; CDR3aa: CASSLVTREETQYF; CDR3nt: TGTGCCAGCAGCTTAGTTACCCGGGAAGAGACCCAGTACTTC
abundance: .; v_gene: TRBV7-3; j_gene: TRBJ1-2; d_gene: .; CDR3aa: CASSPQGGLGGYTF; CDR3nt: TGTGCCAGCAGCCCACAAGGGGGGCTGGGGGGCTACACCTTC
abundance: .; v_gene: TRBV10-1; j_gene: TRBJ2-7; d_gene: .; CDR3aa: CASSAGHRYEQYF; CDR3nt: TGCGCCAGCAGCGCCGGACACCGCTACGAGCAGTACTTC
abundance: .; v_gene: TRBV5-1; j_gene: TRBJ2-7; d_gene: TRBD1; CDR3aa: CASSLEGADYEQYF; CDR3nt: TGCGCCAGCAGCTTGGAGGGGGCGGACTACGAGCAGTACTTC
abundance: .; v_gene: TRBV28; j_gene: TRBJ1-2; d_gene: TRBD1; CDR3aa: CASSKWDSNAGYTF; CDR3nt: TGTGCCAGCAGTAAATGGGACAGTAATGCTGGCTACACCTTC
abundance: .; v_gene: TRBV11-2; j_gene: TRBJ1-4; d_gene: .; CDR3aa: CASSLDRMSEKLFF; CDR3nt: TGTGCCAGCAGCTTAGATCGGATGAGTGAAAAACTGTTTTTT
abundance: few; v_gene: TRBV7-9; j_gene: TRBJ2-7; d_gene: .; CDR3aa: CAPLGEQYF; CDR3nt: TGTGCCCCCCTGGGGGAGCAGTACTTC
abundance: .; v_gene: TRBV6-1; j_gene: TRBJ2-5; d_gene: TRBD1; CDR3aa: CASSPRQGVRETQYF; CDR3nt: TGTGCCAGCAGTCCCCGACAGGGGGTGAGGGAGACCCAGTACTTC
abundance: .; v_gene: TRBV6-5; j_gene: TRBJ1-1; d_gene: .; CDR3aa: CASSSPLGTEAFF; CDR3nt: TGTGCCAGCAGTTCCCCTCTTGGCACTGAAGCTTTCTTT
abundance: few; v_gene: TRBV30; j_gene: TRBJ1-3; d_gene: .; CDR3aa: CAWGRSGGNTIYF; CDR3nt: TGTGCCTGGGGCCGGAGTGGAGGAAACACCATATATTTT
abundance: .; v_gene: TRBV11-2; j_gene: TRBJ1-5; d_gene: .; CDR3aa: CASSLEQGLGQPQHF; CDR3nt: TGTGCCAGCAGCTTAGAACAGGGTTTAGGTCAGCCCCAGCATTTT
abundance: .; v_gene: TRBV30; j_gene: TRBJ1-5; d_gene: TRBD1; CDR3aa: CAWTQTGGAGQPQHF; CDR3nt: TGTGCCTGGACCCAAACAGGGGGCGCGGGTCAGCCCCAGCATTTT
abundance: .; v_gene: TRBV18; j_gene: TRBJ2-2; d_gene: .; CDR3aa: CASSPMMNTGELFF; CDR3nt: TGTGCCAGCTCACCAATGATGAACACCGGGGAGCTGTTTTTT
abundance: .; v_gene: TRBV9; j_gene: TRBJ2-5; d_gene: TRBD2; CDR3aa: CASSPRSGLAGETQYF; CDR3nt: TGTGCCAGCAGCCCCCGATCGGGACTAGCGGGGGAGACCCAGTACTTC
abundance: .; v_gene: TRBV28; j_gene: TRBJ2-7; d_gene: .; CDR3aa: CATTFPGQSYEQYF; CDR3nt: TGTGCCACCACCTTCCCGGGACAAAGTTACGAGCAGTACTTC
abundance: .; v_gene: TRBV12-5; j_gene: TRBJ1-1; d_gene: .; CDR3aa: CASGPSVMNTEAFF; CDR3nt: TGTGCTAGTGGTCCCTCGGTCATGAACACTGAAGCTTTCTTT
abundance: .; v_gene: TRBV28; j_gene: TRBJ1-1; d_gene: .; CDR3aa: CASSSRRITNTEAFF; CDR3nt: TGTGCCAGCAGTTCCCGCAGGATTACAAATACTGAAGCTTTCTTT
abundance: .; v_gene: TRBV7-9; j_gene: TRBJ2-2; d_gene: .; CDR3aa: CASSLSGPNTGELFF; CDR3nt: TGTGCCAGCAGCCTGTCCGGGCCGAACACCGGGGAGCTGTTTTTT
abundance: .; v_gene: TRBV30; j_gene: TRBJ2-5; d_gene: .; CDR3aa: CAGTKGLETQYF; CDR3nt: TGTGCCGGGACGAAGGGGCTTGAGACCCAGTACTTC